The 8 T cell receptor beta chains reported below all come from one sample, sequenced in a study of blood T cell repertoires in COVID-19. Only in-frame clones appear in the TCRdb table, and some are missing; sequencing was by immunoSEQ multiplex PCR. Here the sample spans about 260,000 clones, 80% to 90% being singletons. Sequenced: peripheral blood. The receptors were sampled from a man aged 25 to 40 with active or convalescent COVID-19.

This clone has a single count. The J gene is TRBJ1-5, the V gene TRBV6-6; no reliable D call. The CDR3 runs to 14 residues. With 0 bases removed from V and 4 bases from J, the gap between germline ends came to 7 bases. Germline V gene data show CDR1 as MNHNY and CDR2 as SVGAGI (reference sequence). CDR3 loop: CASSYSTENQPQHF. The CDR3 region has the DNA TGTGCCAGCAGTTACTCCACAGAAAATCAGCCCCAGCATTTT.

The chain couples TRBV2 to TRBJ2-2, with D possibly matching TRBD1 (5 bases). This CDR3 spans 14 amino acids. Trimming took 11 bases from V and 7 from J, leaving 20 bases between them. CDR1 and CDR2 from the germline V gene are SNHLY and FYNNEI. CDR3 sequence: CAGTRGRAGGELFF. The CDR3 coding sequence is TGTGCCGGCACAAGGGGCAGGGCCGGCGGGGAGCTGTTTTTT.

This clone came up a few times. This chain links TRBV30 with TRBJ1-6; D might be TRBD1 (5 bases). Germline CDR1 reads GTSNPN; CDR2 reads SVGIG (reference sequence). CDR3 length: 16 amino acids. The V end lost 2 bases, the J end lost 7 bases, and 18 bases lay between the germline ends. The chain's CDR3 is CAWSPPGSGPNSPLHF. CDR3 DNA: TGTGCCTGGAGTCCTCCAGGGAGCGGGCCGAATTCACCCCTCCACTTT.

The J gene is TRBJ2-1, the V gene TRBV10-1; 7 positions agree with TRBD2. The CDR3 runs to 17 residues. Germline lookup yields CDR1 WNHNN and CDR2 SYGVQD (reference sequence). Trimming took 5 bases from V and 3 from J; bases not matched to a gene: 13. The CDR3 sequence: CASSLLRERGLYNEQFF. The CDR3 region has the DNA TGCGCCAGCAGTCTGCTTAGGGAGCGGGGCCTCTACAATGAGCAGTTCTTC.

The V and J genes are TRBV5-8 and TRBJ2-7; weak D call: TRBD2 (6 bases). The V end lost 0 bases, the J end lost 13 bases, and 14 bases lay between the germline ends. CDR3 length equals 12 residues. Germline V gene data show CDR1 as SGHTS and CDR2 as YDEGEE. Here the CDR3 DNA reads TGTGCCAGCAGCTTGGTTGATACTAGCCCTTACTTC. This sequence encodes CASSLVDTSPYF.

The V and J genes are TRBV27 and TRBJ1-2, with TRBD1 matching 10 bases. This CDR3 has 15 residues. The germline CDR1 and CDR2 sequences are MNHEY and SMNVEV (reference sequence). V shed 6 bases, J shed 4 bases, and the junction held 8 bases outside the gene matches. The CDR3 spells CASRSPGQGGYGYTF. In DNA, the CDR3 is TGTGCCAGCAGATCACCTGGACAGGGGGGCTATGGCTACACCTTC.

The V call is TRBV4-3, the J call TRBJ1-1; D perhaps matches TRBD1 (6 bases). The germline CDR1 and CDR2 sequences are LGHNA and YSLEER. The CDR3 is made up of 16 amino acids. Trimming pared 2 bases from V and 2 bases from J, leaving 15 bases between. CDR3 protein: CASSQIQGAGNTEAFF. The CDR3 DNA reads TGCGCCAGCAGCCAAATACAGGGAGCGGGAAACACTGAAGCTTTCTTT.

This CDR3 is CASSASLAGGTDTQYF. CDR3 DNA sequence: TGTGCCAGCAGCGCCTCCCTAGCGGGGGGCACAGATACGCAGTATTTT. The chain employs TRBV13 and TRBJ2-3; 10 bases agree with TRBD2. CDR1 and CDR2 (germline): PRHDT, FYEKMQ (reference sequence). This CDR3 has 16 amino acids. V trimming: 5 bases; J trimming: 1 base; junction bases outside the gene matches: 6.